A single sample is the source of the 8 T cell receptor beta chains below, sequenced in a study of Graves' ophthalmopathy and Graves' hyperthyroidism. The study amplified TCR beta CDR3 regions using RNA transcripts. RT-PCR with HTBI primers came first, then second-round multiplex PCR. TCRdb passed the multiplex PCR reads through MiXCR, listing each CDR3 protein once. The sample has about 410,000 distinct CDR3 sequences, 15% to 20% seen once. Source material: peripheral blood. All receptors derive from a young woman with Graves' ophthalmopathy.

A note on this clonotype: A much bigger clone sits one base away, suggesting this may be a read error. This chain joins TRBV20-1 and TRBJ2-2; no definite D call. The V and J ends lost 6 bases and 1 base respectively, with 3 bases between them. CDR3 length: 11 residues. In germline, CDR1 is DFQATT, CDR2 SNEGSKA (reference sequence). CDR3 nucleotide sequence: TGCAGTGCCGGGAACACCGGGGAGCTGTTTTTT. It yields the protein CSAGNTGELFF.

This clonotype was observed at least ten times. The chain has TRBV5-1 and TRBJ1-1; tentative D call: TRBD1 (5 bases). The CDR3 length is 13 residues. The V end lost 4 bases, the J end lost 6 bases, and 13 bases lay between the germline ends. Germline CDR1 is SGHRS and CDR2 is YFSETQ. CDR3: CASSEAGNAEAFF. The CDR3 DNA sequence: TGCGCCAGCAGCGAGGCAGGGAATGCTGAAGCTTTCTTT.

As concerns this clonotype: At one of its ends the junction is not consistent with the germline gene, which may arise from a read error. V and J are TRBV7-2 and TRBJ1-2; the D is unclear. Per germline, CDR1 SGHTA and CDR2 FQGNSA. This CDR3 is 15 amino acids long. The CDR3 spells CASSFGARDGHGYNF. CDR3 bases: TGTGCCAGCAGCTTTGGTGCTCGGGATGGCCATGGCTACAACTTC.

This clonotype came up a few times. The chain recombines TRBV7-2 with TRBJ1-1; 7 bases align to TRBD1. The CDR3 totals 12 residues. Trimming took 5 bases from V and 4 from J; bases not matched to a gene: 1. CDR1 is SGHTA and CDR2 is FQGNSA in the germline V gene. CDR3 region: CASSDRATEAFF. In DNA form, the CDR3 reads TGTGCCAGCAGCGACAGGGCCACTGAAGCTTTCTTT.

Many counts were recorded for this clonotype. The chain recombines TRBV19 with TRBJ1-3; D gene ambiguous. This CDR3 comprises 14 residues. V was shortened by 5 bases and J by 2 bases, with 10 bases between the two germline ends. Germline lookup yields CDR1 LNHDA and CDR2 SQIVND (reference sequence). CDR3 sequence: CASSPQKTGNTIYF. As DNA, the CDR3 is TGTGCCAGTAGTCCTCAGAAAACTGGAAACACCATATATTTT.

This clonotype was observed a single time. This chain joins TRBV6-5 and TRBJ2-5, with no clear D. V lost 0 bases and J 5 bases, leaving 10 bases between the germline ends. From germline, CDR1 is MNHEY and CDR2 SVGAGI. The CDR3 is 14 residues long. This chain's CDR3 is CASSYSPAAETQYF. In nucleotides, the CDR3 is TGTGCCAGCAGTTACTCGCCCGCCGCGGAGACCCAGTACTTC.

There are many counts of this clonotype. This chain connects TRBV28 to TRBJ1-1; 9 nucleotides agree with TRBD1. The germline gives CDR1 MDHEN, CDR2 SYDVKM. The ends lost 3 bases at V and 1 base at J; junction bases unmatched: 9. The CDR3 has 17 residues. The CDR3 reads CASSFSSRGQGNTEAFF. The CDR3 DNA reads TGTGCCAGCAGTTTTAGCTCTAGGGGACAGGGGAACACTGAAGCTTTCTTT.

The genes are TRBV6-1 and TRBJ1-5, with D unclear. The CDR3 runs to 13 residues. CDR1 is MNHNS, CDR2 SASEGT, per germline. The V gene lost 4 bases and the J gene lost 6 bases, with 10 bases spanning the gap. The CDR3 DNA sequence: TGTGCCAGCAGTGTAAGGGAGGGTCAGCCCCAGCATTTT. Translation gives CASSVREGQPQHF.